This T cell receptor (beta chain) was captured by sequencing in a study of blood T cell repertoires in COVID-19. Looking at the study overall: Samples of COVID-19 (acute and convalescent) were obtained from the United States, Italy and Spain. Nucleic acid was either cDNA or gDNA, and it came from T cells, B-cell-depleted T cells, or PBMCs.

In the original workflow: Cell counts per sample came from amplifying reference gene primers. The assay was immunoSEQ multiplex PCR, and TCRdb's table has in-frame clones only and misses some. Clone size and V and J calls were adopted from that table, with D and trimming inferred from the DNA. Among a few hundred thousand clones listed, 65% to 90% were seen once. Germline assignment: CDR1 ENHRY and CDR2 SYGVKD. V shed 3 bases and J shed 0 bases, with 5 bases lying between them. CDR3 size: 13 residues. Sequencing was performed on peripheral blood. The TCR originated in a woman between 40 and 55 years old who had recovered from COVID-19. This chain connects TRBV10-3 to TRBJ1-1; D uncertain. The CDR3 region is CAISETMNTEAFF. CDR3 sequence (DNA): TGTGCCATCAGTGAAACAATGAACACTGAAGCTTTCTTT.